This T cell receptor beta chain was retrieved from a study of Tregs in tolerant kidney transplant recipients. Study-wide results and limits: Antigen-driven expansion was suggested because donor-specific Tregs expanded more than all Tregs in tolerant patients.

To note about this clone: What it binds is not known.

V was cut by 9 bases and J by 3 bases, with 18 bases left in between. Germline lookup yields CDR1 SNHLY and CDR2 FYNNEI. The CDR3 runs to 15 residues. Generated by immunoSEQ multiplex PCR, the TCRdb table keeps only in-frame clones and is missing some. Of 45,000 to 55,000 clones listed, around 90% are singletons. Related graft donors supplied nonmyeloablative bone marrow transplants, and mixed chimerism was transient. Thawed PBMCs were FACS-sorted into unstimulated CD4+CD25+CD127- regulatory T cells, CD4+CD25- non-regulatory cells, CD4 and CD8 cells. The source of this sequence is a human patient who received a combined kidney and bone marrow transplant. The graft donor may be the source of some T cells. The genes are TRBV2 and TRBJ1-3; possibly TRBD1 for D (6 bases). The starting material was CD8+ T cells from blood (PBMCs), obtained 24 months after the transplant. Written as DNA, the CDR3 is TGTGCCAGACAGGGCCTCCAGGCTGGTGGAAACACCATATATTTT. This sequence encodes CARQGLQAGGNTIYF.